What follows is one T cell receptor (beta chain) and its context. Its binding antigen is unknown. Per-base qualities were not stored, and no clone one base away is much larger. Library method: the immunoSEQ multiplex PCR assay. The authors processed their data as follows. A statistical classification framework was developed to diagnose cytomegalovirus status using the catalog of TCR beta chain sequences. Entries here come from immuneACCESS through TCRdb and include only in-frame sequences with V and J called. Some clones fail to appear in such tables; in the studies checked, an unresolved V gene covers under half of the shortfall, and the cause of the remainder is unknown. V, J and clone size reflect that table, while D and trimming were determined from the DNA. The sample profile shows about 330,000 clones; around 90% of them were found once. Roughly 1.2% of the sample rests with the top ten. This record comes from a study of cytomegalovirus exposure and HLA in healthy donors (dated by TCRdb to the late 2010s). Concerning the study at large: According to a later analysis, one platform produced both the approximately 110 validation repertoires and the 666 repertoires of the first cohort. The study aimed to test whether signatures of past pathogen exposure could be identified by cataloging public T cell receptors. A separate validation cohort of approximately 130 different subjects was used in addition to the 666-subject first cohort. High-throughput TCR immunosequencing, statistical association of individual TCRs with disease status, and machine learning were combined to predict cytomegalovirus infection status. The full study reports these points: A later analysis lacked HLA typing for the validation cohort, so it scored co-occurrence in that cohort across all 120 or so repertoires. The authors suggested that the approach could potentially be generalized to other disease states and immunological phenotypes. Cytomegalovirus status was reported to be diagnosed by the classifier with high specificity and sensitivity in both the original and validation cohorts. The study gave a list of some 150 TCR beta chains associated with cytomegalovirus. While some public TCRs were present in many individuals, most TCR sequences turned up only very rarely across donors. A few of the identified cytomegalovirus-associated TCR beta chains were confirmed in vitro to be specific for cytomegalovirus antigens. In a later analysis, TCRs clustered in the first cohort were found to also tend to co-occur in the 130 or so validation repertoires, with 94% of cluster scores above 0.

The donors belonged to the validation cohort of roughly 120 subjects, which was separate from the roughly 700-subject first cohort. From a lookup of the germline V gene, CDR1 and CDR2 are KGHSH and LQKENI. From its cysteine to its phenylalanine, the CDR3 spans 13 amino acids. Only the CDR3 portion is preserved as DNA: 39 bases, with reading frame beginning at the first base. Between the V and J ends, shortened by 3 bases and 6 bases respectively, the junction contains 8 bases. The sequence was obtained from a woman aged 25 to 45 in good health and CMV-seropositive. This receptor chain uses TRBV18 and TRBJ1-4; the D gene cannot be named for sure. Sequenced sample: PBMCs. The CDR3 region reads CASSPPQDEKLFF. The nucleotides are TGTGCCAGCTCACCCCCCCAGGATGAAAAACTGTTTTTT.